Reported below is one T cell receptor beta chain. Its target is unknown. This entry comes from a study of a mutant IDH1 vaccine in newly diagnosed glioma. Whole-study context: Treated patients comprised approximately 60% males and 37.5% females, mean age about 44 years.

Germline V gives CDR1 MGHRA, CDR2 YSYEKL. Between the trimmed V and J ends, which lost 4 bases and 4 bases, there was a span of 17 bases. CDR3 size: 16 residues. The data were produced by immunoSEQ multiplex PCR, yet TCRdb's version contains in-frame clones alone and is incomplete. The sample holds tens of thousands of clones, about nine tenths seen once. Time point: week 5, during vaccination. What each vaccine dose contained was 300 ug of mutant IDH1 20-mer peptide, accompanied by topical imiquimod. The source of this sequence is a man in his fifties or sixties with glioma. The chain carries TRBV4-1 and TRBJ2-1; D is perhaps TRBD1 (7 bases). The sequenced sample was PBMCs, obtained from a glioma patient whose treatment included an IDH1 peptide vaccine. The CDR3 sequence: CASSPGGGWAYNEQFF. The CDR3 DNA reads as TGCGCCAGCAGCCCCGGAGGGGGCTGGGCTTACAATGAGCAGTTCTTC.